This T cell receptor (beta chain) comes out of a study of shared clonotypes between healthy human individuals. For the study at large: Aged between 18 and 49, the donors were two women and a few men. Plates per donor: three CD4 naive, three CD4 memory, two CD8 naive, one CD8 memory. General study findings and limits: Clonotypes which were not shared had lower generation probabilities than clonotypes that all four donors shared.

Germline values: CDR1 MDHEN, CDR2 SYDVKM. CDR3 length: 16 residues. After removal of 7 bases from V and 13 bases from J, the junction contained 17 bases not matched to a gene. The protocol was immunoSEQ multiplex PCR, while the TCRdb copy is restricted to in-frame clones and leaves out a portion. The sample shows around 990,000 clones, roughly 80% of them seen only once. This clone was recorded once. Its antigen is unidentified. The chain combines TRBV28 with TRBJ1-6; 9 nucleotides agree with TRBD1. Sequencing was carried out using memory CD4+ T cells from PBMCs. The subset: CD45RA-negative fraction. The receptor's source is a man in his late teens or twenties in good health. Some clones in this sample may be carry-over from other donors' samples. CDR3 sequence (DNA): TGTGCCAGCACGGGAACAGCAGGGACAGGGTTTCGTCCCCTCCACTTT. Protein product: CASTGTAGTGFRPLHF.